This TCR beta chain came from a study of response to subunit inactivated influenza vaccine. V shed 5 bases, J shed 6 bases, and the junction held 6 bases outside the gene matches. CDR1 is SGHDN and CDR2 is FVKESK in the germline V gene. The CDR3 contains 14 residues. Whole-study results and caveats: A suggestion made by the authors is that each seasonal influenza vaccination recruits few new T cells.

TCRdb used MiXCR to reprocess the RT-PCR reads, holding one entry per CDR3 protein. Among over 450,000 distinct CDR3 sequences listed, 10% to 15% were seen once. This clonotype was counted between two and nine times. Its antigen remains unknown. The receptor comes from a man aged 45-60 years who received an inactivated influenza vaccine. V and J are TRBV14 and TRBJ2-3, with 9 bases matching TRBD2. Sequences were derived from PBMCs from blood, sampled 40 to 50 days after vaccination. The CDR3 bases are TGTGCCAGCAGCTTACCCGGGACTAGCGATACGCAGTATTTT. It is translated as CASSLPGTSDTQYF.